Included here is one T cell receptor beta chain sequence, with context. This specimen belongs to a study of blood T cell repertoires in COVID-19. Study information: Samples taken during acute and convalescent COVID-19 were collected in the United States, Italy and Spain.

Under the authors' procedure: Reference gene primers were amplified, and this amplification served to estimate nucleated cell counts. Generated by immunoSEQ multiplex PCR, the TCRdb table keeps only in-frame clones and is missing some. Clone size and the V and J calls come from that table; the DNA yielded D and trimming. Seen here are more than 75,000 clones, roughly 82% observed once, and the top ten hold roughly 25%. The CDR3 covers 15 residues. Germline V gene data show CDR1 as SGHTA and CDR2 as FQGNSA. V dropped 2 bases and J dropped 5 bases, with 13 bases sitting between them. The clonotype was recovered from a man in his fifties or sixties with acute or convalescent COVID-19. V is TRBV7-2 and J is TRBJ1-5, with a weak D call TRBD1 (6 bases). The sequenced sample was peripheral blood. The CDR3 nucleotides are TGTGCCAGCAGCTTACAAACAGGGTTGGATCAGCCCCAGCATTTT. Its protein product is CASSLQTGLDQPQHF.